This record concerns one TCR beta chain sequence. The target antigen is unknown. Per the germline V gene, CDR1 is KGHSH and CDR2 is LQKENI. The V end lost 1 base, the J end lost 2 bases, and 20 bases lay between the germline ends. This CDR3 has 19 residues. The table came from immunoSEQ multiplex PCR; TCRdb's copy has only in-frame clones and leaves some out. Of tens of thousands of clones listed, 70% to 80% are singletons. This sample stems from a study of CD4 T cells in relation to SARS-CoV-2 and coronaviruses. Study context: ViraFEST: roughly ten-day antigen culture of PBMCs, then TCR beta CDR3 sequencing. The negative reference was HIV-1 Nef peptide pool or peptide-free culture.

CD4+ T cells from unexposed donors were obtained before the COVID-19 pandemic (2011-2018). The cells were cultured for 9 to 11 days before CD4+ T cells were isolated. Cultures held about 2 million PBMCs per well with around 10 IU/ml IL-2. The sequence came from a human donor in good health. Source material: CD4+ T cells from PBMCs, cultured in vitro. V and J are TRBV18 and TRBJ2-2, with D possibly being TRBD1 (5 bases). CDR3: CASSPLRRQNHQNTGELFF. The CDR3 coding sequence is TGTGCCAGCTCACCACTTCGGAGACAGAACCATCAAAACACCGGGGAGCTGTTTTTT.